The rows below give T cell receptor beta chains drawn from one sample of a study of spatial heterogeneity in lung cancer. TCRdb passed the 5' RACE reads through MiXCR, listing each CDR3 protein once. Among 110,000 or so distinct CDR3 sequences, 10% to 12% were seen once, and the ten largest hold roughly a quarter. Sequenced material: PBMCs, taken at follow-up. These receptors all come from a female donor with early-stage non-small cell lung cancer. Both conserved end residues are part of each CDR3. Each record gives: J gene, V gene, clone size, D gene, CDR3 DNA, CDR3 protein. A D gene is named only where the DNA matches it firmly. Not every row has a clone size; where given, it reads once, few, many or a size class.

j_call: TRBJ2-5; v_call: TRBV5-5; clone_size: -; d_call: -; cdr3_nt: TGTGCCAGCAGTCGCGCGGGGGCCCTTCTTCTGGAGACCCAGTACTTC; cdr3_aa: CASSRAGALLLETQYF
j_call: TRBJ2-1; v_call: TRBV5-1; clone_size: -; d_call: TRBD2; cdr3_nt: TGCGCCAGCAGCTCCAGCGGGAGGGCTACAAATGAGCAGTTCTTC; cdr3_aa: CASSSSGRATNEQFF
j_call: TRBJ2-3; v_call: TRBV5-1; clone_size: -; d_call: -; cdr3_nt: TGCGCCAGCGGGGCCACTAACGCCCCCGATACGCAGTATTTT; cdr3_aa: CASGATNAPDTQYF
j_call: TRBJ1-6; v_call: TRBV9; clone_size: many; d_call: TRBD1; cdr3_nt: TGTGCCAGCAGCGGAGCCGGGGGGACAGGGAATTCACCCCTCCACTTT; cdr3_aa: CASSGAGGTGNSPLHF
j_call: TRBJ2-5; v_call: TRBV3-1; clone_size: few; d_call: TRBD2; cdr3_nt: TGTGCCAGCAGCCAAAGAAAGGGATCGGGAGGAGAGACCCAGTACTTC; cdr3_aa: CASSQRKGSGGETQYF
j_call: TRBJ1-4; v_call: TRBV6-6; clone_size: -; d_call: -; cdr3_nt: TGTGCCAGCACAGTGGGCCGGGATGAAAAACTGTTTTTT; cdr3_aa: CASTVGRDEKLFF
j_call: TRBJ1-1; v_call: TRBV30; clone_size: -; d_call: -; cdr3_nt: TGTGCCTGGGCTAGGGTGGCGGGAGAAGCTTTCTTT; cdr3_aa: CAWARVAGEAFF
j_call: TRBJ1-3; v_call: TRBV10-3; clone_size: few; d_call: -; cdr3_nt: TGTGCCATCAGGGAGGGTTCTGGAAACACCATATATTTT; cdr3_aa: CAIREGSGNTIYF
j_call: TRBJ1-2; v_call: TRBV20-1; clone_size: -; d_call: TRBD1; cdr3_nt: TGCAGTGCTAGAGATCTGGGACAGGGGAAGAACTATGGCTACACCTTC; cdr3_aa: CSARDLGQGKNYGYTF
j_call: TRBJ2-2; v_call: TRBV6-4; clone_size: few; d_call: TRBD1; cdr3_nt: TGTGCCAGCAGTGAAACAGGGGCAGGGACCGGGGAGCTGTTTTTT; cdr3_aa: CASSETGAGTGELFF
j_call: TRBJ1-6; v_call: TRBV27; clone_size: few; d_call: -; cdr3_nt: TGTGCCAGCAGGGAGGACAGATTTAGCTATAATTCACCCCTCCACTTT; cdr3_aa: CASREDRFSYNSPLHF
j_call: TRBJ2-6; v_call: TRBV9; clone_size: many; d_call: TRBD1; cdr3_nt: TGTGCCAGCAGCGGACAGGGTTCAGGGTCTGGGGCCAACGTCCTGACTTTC; cdr3_aa: CASSGQGSGSGANVLTF
j_call: TRBJ1-1; v_call: TRBV20-1; clone_size: -; d_call: -; cdr3_nt: TGCAGTGCTAGTAAACACATGAACACTGAAGCTTTCTTT; cdr3_aa: CSASKHMNTEAFF
j_call: TRBJ1-5; v_call: TRBV12-3/TRBV12-4; clone_size: -; d_call: -; cdr3_nt: TGTGCCAGCAGTCCCATACTTAATCAGCCCCAGCATTTT; cdr3_aa: CASSPILNQPQHF
j_call: TRBJ1-1; v_call: TRBV6-2/TRBV6-3; clone_size: -; d_call: -; cdr3_nt: TGTGCCAGCAGTTACAATGGGGACACTGAAGCTTTCTTT; cdr3_aa: CASSYNGDTEAFF
j_call: TRBJ1-1; v_call: TRBV7-9; clone_size: many; d_call: TRBD1; cdr3_nt: TGTGCCAGCAGCCCAAACCGGGACAGGGGAACTGAAGCTTTCTTT; cdr3_aa: CASSPNRDRGTEAFF
j_call: TRBJ1-1; v_call: TRBV19; clone_size: many; d_call: -; cdr3_nt: TGTGCCAGTAGTCCAAGTCCCCGTGGCACTGAAGCTTTCTTT; cdr3_aa: CASSPSPRGTEAFF
j_call: TRBJ2-3; v_call: TRBV10-3; clone_size: -; d_call: TRBD2; cdr3_nt: TGTGCCATCAGTGGGGAGCTAATAGCGGGAGGGCCGGATACGCAGTATTTT; cdr3_aa: CAISGELIAGGPDTQYF
j_call: TRBJ2-5; v_call: TRBV30; clone_size: few; d_call: -; cdr3_nt: TGTGCCTGGAGTGTAACAGGAGGGGGCCAAGAGACCCAGTACTTC; cdr3_aa: CAWSVTGGGQETQYF
j_call: TRBJ2-3; v_call: TRBV20-1; clone_size: many; d_call: -; cdr3_nt: TGCAGTGCTAGCGGGAGTGGCGATACGCAGTATTTT; cdr3_aa: CSASGSGDTQYF
j_call: TRBJ2-1; v_call: TRBV6-5; clone_size: few; d_call: -; cdr3_nt: TGTGCCAGCAGTTACTCGAGGTCGCAGCATTACAATGAGCAGTTCTTC; cdr3_aa: CASSYSRSQHYNEQFF
j_call: TRBJ2-7; v_call: TRBV12-3/TRBV12-4; clone_size: -; d_call: -; cdr3_nt: TGTGCCAGCAGTTTAGATGGGACAAGGGCTGTGCAGTACTTC; cdr3_aa: CASSLDGTRAVQYF
j_call: TRBJ2-1; v_call: TRBV27; clone_size: few; d_call: -; cdr3_nt: TGTGCCAGCAGTAACAGACCGATGGTAAGCTCCTACAATGAGCAGTTCTTC; cdr3_aa: CASSNRPMVSSYNEQFF
j_call: TRBJ2-3; v_call: TRBV24-1; clone_size: few; d_call: -; cdr3_nt: TGTGCCACCAGTGAACCTTCAAGCACAGATACGCAGTATTTT; cdr3_aa: CATSEPSSTDTQYF
j_call: TRBJ2-3; v_call: TRBV11-2; clone_size: once; d_call: -; cdr3_nt: TGTGCCAGCAGCTTAGATCTTGGGGATACGCAGTATTTT; cdr3_aa: CASSLDLGDTQYF
j_call: TRBJ1-3; v_call: TRBV30; clone_size: many; d_call: -; cdr3_nt: TGTGCCTGGAAGCGGTCGGGGAACACCATATATTTT; cdr3_aa: CAWKRSGNTIYF
j_call: TRBJ2-7; v_call: TRBV2; clone_size: many; d_call: -; cdr3_nt: TGTGCCAGCAGTGAATCCGTCCGGGACCGTTTCTACGAGCAGTACTTC; cdr3_aa: CASSESVRDRFYEQYF
j_call: TRBJ2-1; v_call: TRBV29-1; clone_size: -; d_call: -; cdr3_nt: TGCAGCGTTGATCGACTAGGGGGCGACTACAATGAGCAGTTCTTC; cdr3_aa: CSVDRLGGDYNEQFF
j_call: TRBJ2-7; v_call: TRBV20-1; clone_size: -; d_call: -; cdr3_nt: TGCAGTGCCAAAGACTGGATCTCCTACGAGCAGTACTTC; cdr3_aa: CSAKDWISYEQYF
j_call: TRBJ1-1; v_call: TRBV11-3; clone_size: few; d_call: -; cdr3_nt: TGTGCCAGCAGCTTACAGGGAACTGAAGCTTTCTTT; cdr3_aa: CASSLQGTEAFF
j_call: TRBJ1-3; v_call: TRBV3-1; clone_size: many; d_call: -; cdr3_nt: TGTGCCAGCAGCCAAGAAGGAGGTAGCTCTGGAAACACCATATATTTT; cdr3_aa: CASSQEGGSSGNTIYF
j_call: TRBJ1-2; v_call: TRBV7-9; clone_size: -; d_call: -; cdr3_nt: TGTGCCAGCAGCCCACAGGGAAAGCCGGATGGCTACACCTTC; cdr3_aa: CASSPQGKPDGYTF
j_call: TRBJ2-1; v_call: TRBV29-1; clone_size: -; d_call: TRBD1; cdr3_nt: TGCAGCGGGCGGGACAGGGCCCCCTACAATGAGCAGTTCTTC; cdr3_aa: CSGRDRAPYNEQFF
j_call: TRBJ2-1; v_call: TRBV2; clone_size: few; d_call: TRBD2; cdr3_nt: TGTGCCAGCAGTGGGCGGGAGAAGAACAATGAGCAGTTCTTC; cdr3_aa: CASSGREKNNEQFF
j_call: TRBJ2-1; v_call: TRBV9; clone_size: many; d_call: TRBD1; cdr3_nt: TGTGCCAGCAGCCCTCGAGGGACAGGGGGTTACAATGAGCAGTTCTTC; cdr3_aa: CASSPRGTGGYNEQFF
j_call: TRBJ1-2; v_call: TRBV11-2; clone_size: many; d_call: -; cdr3_nt: TGTGCCAGCAGCTTAGGAGTCCTGAATGGCTACACCTTC; cdr3_aa: CASSLGVLNGYTF
j_call: TRBJ2-7; v_call: TRBV28; clone_size: few; d_call: -; cdr3_nt: TGTGCCAGCAGTTTGGAGACCTACGAGCAGTACTTC; cdr3_aa: CASSLETYEQYF
j_call: TRBJ2-7; v_call: TRBV6-1; clone_size: few; d_call: -; cdr3_nt: TGTGCCAGCAGCGGGACCCGCCGTGAGGGGTACTTC; cdr3_aa: CASSGTRREGYF
j_call: TRBJ2-5; v_call: TRBV28; clone_size: -; d_call: -; cdr3_nt: TGTGCCAGCAGACCTAACTGGCAAGAGACCCAGTACTTC; cdr3_aa: CASRPNWQETQYF
j_call: TRBJ1-2; v_call: TRBV20-1; clone_size: few; d_call: TRBD1; cdr3_nt: TGCAGTGCTAGGCAGTTGGACAGGGGGCTTGGCTACACCTTC; cdr3_aa: CSARQLDRGLGYTF
j_call: TRBJ1-6; v_call: TRBV28; clone_size: many; d_call: TRBD1; cdr3_nt: TGTGCCAGCAGGACAGGGGGGATTAATTCACCCCTCCACTTT; cdr3_aa: CASRTGGINSPLHF
j_call: TRBJ2-1; v_call: TRBV6-2/TRBV6-3; clone_size: -; d_call: TRBD2; cdr3_nt: TGTGCCAGCACCCAGGGACTAGCGGGGAGGCAGAATGAGCAGTTCTTC; cdr3_aa: CASTQGLAGRQNEQFF
j_call: TRBJ1-1; v_call: TRBV5-1; clone_size: -; d_call: -; cdr3_nt: TGCGCCAGCAGCTTGGACTATGGCACTGAAGCTTTCTTT; cdr3_aa: CASSLDYGTEAFF
j_call: TRBJ2-7; v_call: TRBV28; clone_size: -; d_call: TRBD2; cdr3_nt: TGTGCCAGCAGCAAACGGACCCTCGGACTAGCCGCCGCCTACGAGCAGTACTTC; cdr3_aa: CASSKRTLGLAAAYEQYF
j_call: TRBJ1-2; v_call: TRBV7-8; clone_size: many; d_call: TRBD1; cdr3_nt: TGTGCCAGCAGCTCAGTACGGACAGGCTATGGCTACACCTTC; cdr3_aa: CASSSVRTGYGYTF
j_call: TRBJ2-1; v_call: TRBV20-1; clone_size: few; d_call: -; cdr3_nt: TGCAGTGCTAAGGTGGGAGTTTCGAGAGAGCAGTTCTTC; cdr3_aa: CSAKVGVSREQFF
j_call: TRBJ2-1; v_call: TRBV6-2/TRBV6-3; clone_size: -; d_call: TRBD1; cdr3_nt: TGTGCCAGCAGTTACCGCTCCGACAGGGCCTACAATGAGCAGTTCTTC; cdr3_aa: CASSYRSDRAYNEQFF
j_call: TRBJ2-7; v_call: TRBV20-1; clone_size: -; d_call: TRBD2; cdr3_nt: TGCAGTGCTAGAGGCAGAGGCGGGAGTCGTGGCGAGCAGTACTTC; cdr3_aa: CSARGRGGSRGEQYF
j_call: TRBJ2-3; v_call: TRBV10-3; clone_size: -; d_call: -; cdr3_nt: TGTGCCATCATGGCTAACGCCCGAACCGATACGCAGTATTTT; cdr3_aa: CAIMANARTDTQYF
j_call: TRBJ2-5; v_call: TRBV7-9; clone_size: -; d_call: -; cdr3_nt: TGTGCCAGCAGTCAGACGGAAGAGACCCAGTACTTC; cdr3_aa: CASSQTEETQYF
j_call: TRBJ1-2; v_call: TRBV30; clone_size: few; d_call: -; cdr3_nt: TGTGCCTGGAGTGAAACAGGGAGTCCTTATGGCTACACCTTC; cdr3_aa: CAWSETGSPYGYTF
j_call: TRBJ1-5; v_call: TRBV2; clone_size: few; d_call: TRBD1; cdr3_nt: TGTGCCAGCAGTCCGACAGGGGGGAGGCCCCAGCATTTT; cdr3_aa: CASSPTGGRPQHF
j_call: TRBJ2-5; v_call: TRBV18; clone_size: once; d_call: TRBD1; cdr3_nt: TGTGCCAGCTCACCGACAGGGGCCGAGACCCAGTACTTC; cdr3_aa: CASSPTGAETQYF
j_call: TRBJ2-1; v_call: TRBV24-1; clone_size: many; d_call: TRBD2; cdr3_nt: TGTGCCACCGCTGGGCTAGCGGGTTTACATGAGCAGTTCTTC; cdr3_aa: CATAGLAGLHEQFF
j_call: TRBJ2-1; v_call: TRBV20-1; clone_size: few; d_call: TRBD2; cdr3_nt: TGCAGTGCTACCCTCAGCGGGGGACTAGGGAATGAGCAGTTCTTC; cdr3_aa: CSATLSGGLGNEQFF
j_call: TRBJ1-2; v_call: TRBV24-1; clone_size: many; d_call: TRBD1; cdr3_nt: TGTGCCACCAGTGATTTGCAGAAGGGACAGGTCAAAACTTACTATGGCTACACCTTC; cdr3_aa: CATSDLQKGQVKTYYGYTF
j_call: TRBJ2-3; v_call: TRBV7-2; clone_size: few; d_call: TRBD2; cdr3_nt: TGTGCCAGCAGCTTAGCGACTAGCGGGAGGCAAGGAGATACGCAGTATTTT; cdr3_aa: CASSLATSGRQGDTQYF
j_call: TRBJ1-6; v_call: TRBV7-2; clone_size: -; d_call: -; cdr3_nt: TGTGCCAGCAGCCGACGGACAGAGCTGTCTAATTCACTCCTCCACTTT; cdr3_aa: CASSRRTELSNSLLHF
j_call: TRBJ2-7; v_call: TRBV11-2; clone_size: few; d_call: -; cdr3_nt: TGTGCCAGCAGCTTAGACGATCACCGCGAGCAGTACTTC; cdr3_aa: CASSLDDHREQYF